This T cell receptor (beta chain) originates from a study of blood T cell repertoires in COVID-19. Study summary: Donors in the United States, Italy and Spain gave samples during acute or convalescent COVID-19.

Authors' data handling: It was from reference gene primer amplification that nucleated cell counts were estimated. Assay used: immunoSEQ multiplex PCR; TCRdb lists only in-frame clones, some missing. V and J calls and clone size follow that table, whereas D and trimming were derived from the DNA. The sample consists of about 99,000 clones, 75% to 95% of them appearing once. The CDR3 is 14 residues long. Looked up from germline, CDR1 is SEHNR and CDR2 is FQNEAQ (reference sequence). With 5 bases removed from V and 5 bases from J, the gap between germline ends came to 16 bases. This clone was detected only once.

This chain uses TRBV7-9 with TRBJ2-7, with D perhaps matching TRBD1 (6 bases). The sample was peripheral blood. The sequence came from a human donor in a cohort sampled during active COVID-19. This CDR3 is CASSPLDSQDEQYF. Here the CDR3 DNA reads TGTGCCAGCAGCCCACTGGACAGTCAGGACGAGCAGTACTTC.